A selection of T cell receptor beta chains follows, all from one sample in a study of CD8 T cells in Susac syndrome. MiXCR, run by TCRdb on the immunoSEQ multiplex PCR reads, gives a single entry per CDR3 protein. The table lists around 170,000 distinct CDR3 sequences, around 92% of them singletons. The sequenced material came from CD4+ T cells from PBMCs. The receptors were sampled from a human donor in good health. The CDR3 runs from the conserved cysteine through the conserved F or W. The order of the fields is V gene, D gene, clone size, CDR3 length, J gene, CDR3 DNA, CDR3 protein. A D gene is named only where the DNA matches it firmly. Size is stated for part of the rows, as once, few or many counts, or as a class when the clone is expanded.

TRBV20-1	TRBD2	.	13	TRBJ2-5	TGCAGTGCTACAGGGAGGGCCGGAGAGACCCAGTACTTC	CSATGRAGETQYF
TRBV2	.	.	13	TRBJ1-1	TGTGCCAGCGTACAGGATGGGGCGACTGAAGCTTTCTTT	CASVQDGATEAFF
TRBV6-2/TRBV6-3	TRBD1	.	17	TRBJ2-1	TGTGCCAGCAGTTACTCCCTACAGGGGAGCTCCTACAATGAGCAGTTCTTC	CASSYSLQGSSYNEQFF
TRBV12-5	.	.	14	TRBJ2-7	TGTGCTAGTGGTTTGGGGCACCAGATCTACGAGCAGTACTTC	CASGLGHQIYEQYF
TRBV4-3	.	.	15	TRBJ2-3	TGCGCCAGCAGTCTCATGGCCGGGTCGACAGATACGCAGTATTTT	CASSLMAGSTDTQYF
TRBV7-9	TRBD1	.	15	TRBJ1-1	TGTGCCAGCAGCTTATATGGGACAGCGAACACTGAAGCTTTCTTT	CASSLYGTANTEAFF
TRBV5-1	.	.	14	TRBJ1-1	TGCGCCAGCAGCTTGGCACGAGTGAACACTGAAGCTTTCTTT	CASSLARVNTEAFF
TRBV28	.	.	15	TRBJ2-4	TGTGCCAGCAGTCCAAGCGGTGCCCTGGAAAACATTCAGTACTTC	CASSPSGALENIQYF
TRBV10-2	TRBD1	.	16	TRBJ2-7	TGCGCCAGCAGTGAGCCGGGACAGGACAATCCCTACGAGCAGTACTTC	CASSEPGQDNPYEQYF
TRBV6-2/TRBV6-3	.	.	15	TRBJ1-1	TGTGCCAGCAGTTACTCGGGGGGGCTGGGCACTGAAGCTTTCTTT	CASSYSGGLGTEAFF
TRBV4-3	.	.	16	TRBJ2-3	TGCGCCAGCAGCCAAGAGCCCAGGGCCAGCACAGATACGCAGTATTTT	CASSQEPRASTDTQYF
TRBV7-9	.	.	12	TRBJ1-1	TGTGCCAGCAGCCGCTGGAACACTGAAGCTTTCTTT	CASSRWNTEAFF
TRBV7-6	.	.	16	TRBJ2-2	TGTGCCAGCAGCTTACAACAGGGCAAGAACACCGGGGAGCTGTTTTTT	CASSLQQGKNTGELFF
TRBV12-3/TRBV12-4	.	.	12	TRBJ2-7	TGTGCCAGCAGTACACCCACCTACGAGCAGTACTTC	CASSTPTYEQYF
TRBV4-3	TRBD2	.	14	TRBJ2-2	TGCGCCAGCACCCGGGGGGACGGGGCCGGGGAGCTGTTTTTT	CASTRGDGAGELFF
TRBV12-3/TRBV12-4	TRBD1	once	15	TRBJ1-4	TGTGCCAGCAGTCACACGGACAGGGGACGTGAAAAACTGTTTTTT	CASSHTDRGREKLFF
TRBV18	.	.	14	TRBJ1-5	TGTGCCAGCTCACCACTCCAGGGAGATCAGCCCCAGCATTTT	CASSPLQGDQPQHF
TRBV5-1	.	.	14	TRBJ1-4	TGCGCCAGCAGCTTTACGGCATTTAATGAAAAACTGTTTTTT	CASSFTAFNEKLFF
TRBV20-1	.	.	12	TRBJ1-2	TGCAGTACCTCAGGGAAGGGCTATGGCTACACCTTC	CSTSGKGYGYTF
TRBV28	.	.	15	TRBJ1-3	TGTGCCAGCGTCCCCATCGGGACTTCTGGAAACACCATATATTTT	CASVPIGTSGNTIYF
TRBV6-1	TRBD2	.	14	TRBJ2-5	TGTGCCAGCAGGGGGACTAGCGGTCCAGAGACCCAGTACTTC	CASRGTSGPETQYF
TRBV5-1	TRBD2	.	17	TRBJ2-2	TGCGCCAGCAGCCCCGGAGCTAGCGGGAAGAACACCGGGGAGCTGTTTTTT	CASSPGASGKNTGELFF
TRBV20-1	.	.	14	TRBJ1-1	TGCAGTGCTCGTCTGGGGGGAATGGGAACTGAAGCTTTCTTT	CSARLGGMGTEAFF
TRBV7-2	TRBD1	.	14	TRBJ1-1	TGTGCCAGCAGCTTCACCCAGGGGGCCACTGAAGCTTTCTTT	CASSFTQGATEAFF
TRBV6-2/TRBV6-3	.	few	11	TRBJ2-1	TGTGCCAGCAGTTCGAGCGGGGAGCAGTTCTTC	CASSSSGEQFF
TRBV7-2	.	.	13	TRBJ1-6	TGTGCCAGCACGTCTAGGGTCAGTTCACCCCTCCACTTT	CASTSRVSSPLHF
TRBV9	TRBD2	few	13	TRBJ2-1	TGTGCCAGCGGGCGCGGGAGTGGGTATGAGCAGTTCTTC	CASGRGSGYEQFF
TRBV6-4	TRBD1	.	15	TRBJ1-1	TGTGCCAGCGCCCGACAGGCAGGGGGAAACACTGAAGCTTTCTTT	CASARQAGGNTEAFF
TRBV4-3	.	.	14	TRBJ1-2	TGCGCCAGCAGCCAGGCGACAGTTAACTATGGCTACACCTTC	CASSQATVNYGYTF
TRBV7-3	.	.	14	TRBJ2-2	TGTGCCAGCAGCTTAACCACAAACACCGGGGAGCTGTTTTTT	CASSLTTNTGELFF
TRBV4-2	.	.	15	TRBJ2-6	TGTGCCAGCAGCCAAGGGATAGCTGGGGCCAACGTCCTGACTTTC	CASSQGIAGANVLTF
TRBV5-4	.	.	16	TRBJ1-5	TGTGCCAGCAGCTTGCCCAGACAGAATAGCAATCAGCCCCAGCATTTT	CASSLPRQNSNQPQHF
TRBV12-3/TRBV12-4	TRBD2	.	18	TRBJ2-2	TGTGCCAGCAGTCCAAAGGTCGCGGGGGGGCGAGGCACCGGGGAGCTGTTTTTT	CASSPKVAGGRGTGELFF
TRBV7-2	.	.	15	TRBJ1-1	TGTGCCAGCAGCGTCGGGGGGGGAGGAAGCACTGAAGCTTTCTTT	CASSVGGGGSTEAFF
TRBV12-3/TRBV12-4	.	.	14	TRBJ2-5	TGTGCCAGCAGCCCTAGCAACCTCCAAGAGACCCAGTACTTC	CASSPSNLQETQYF
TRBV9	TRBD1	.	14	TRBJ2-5	TGTGCCAGCAGCGCCGGACAGGGCGGGGAGACCCAGTACTTC	CASSAGQGGETQYF
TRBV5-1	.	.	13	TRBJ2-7	TGCGCCAGCAGCTTGGTTTTAGCCTACGAGCAGTACTTC	CASSLVLAYEQYF
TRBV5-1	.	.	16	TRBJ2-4	TGCGCCAGCAGCTTTTCGGGCTCCCGGCCCAAAAACATTCAGTACTTC	CASSFSGSRPKNIQYF
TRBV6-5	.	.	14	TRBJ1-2	TGTGCCAGCAGTTACTCTAGGGAAGGCTATGGCTACACCTTC	CASSYSREGYGYTF
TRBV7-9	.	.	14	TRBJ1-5	TGTGCCAGCAGCGTACAGGGAGGCAATCAGCCCCAGCATTTT	CASSVQGGNQPQHF
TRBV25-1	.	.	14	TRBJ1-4	TGTGCCAGCACCGGACACGGCGTGGCTGAAAAACTGTTTTTT	CASTGHGVAEKLFF
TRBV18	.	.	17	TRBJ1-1	TGTGCCAGCTCACCACCGATCCGGGGATCCATGAACACTGAAGCTTTCTTT	CASSPPIRGSMNTEAFF